This passage covers 6 T cell receptor beta chains from one sample sequenced in a study of blood T cell repertoires in COVID-19. The table came from immunoSEQ multiplex PCR; TCRdb's copy has only in-frame clones and leaves some out. The sample consists of 120,000 to 150,000 clones, over 80% of them appearing once. The sequencing sample was made of PBMCs or T cells enriched from blood (not recorded which). These receptors came from a woman aged 45-60 years who had been exposed to COVID-19.

Written as DNA, the CDR3 is TGTGCCAGCAGTTTATCAGGGTTAGGTGGCTACACCTTC. It codes for CASSLSGLGGYTF. This chain uses TRBV12-3 or TRBV12-4 with TRBJ1-2; D may be TRBD1 (5 bases). The CDR3 runs to 13 residues. V lost 2 bases, J lost 7 bases, and 11 bases lay in between.

Notes on this clone: Other DNA sequences in this specimen translate into the identical CDR3. This sequence joins TRBV9 and TRBJ1-2, with TRBD1 matching over 7 bases. The CDR3 has 15 residues. After removal of 3 bases from V and 2 bases from J, the junction contained 7 bases not matched to a gene. CDR1 is SGDLS, CDR2 YYNGEE, per germline. CDR3 amino acids: CASSASGTANYGYTF. For the CDR3, the DNA is TGTGCCAGCAGCGCCTCCGGGACAGCCAACTATGGCTACACCTTC. The full variable domain, its missing parts supplied by reference TRBV9 and TRBJ1-2, is DSGVTQTPKHLITATGQRVTLRCSPRSGDLSVYWYQQSLDQGLQFLIQYYNGEERAKGNILERFSAQQFPDLHSELNLSSLELGDSALYFCASSASGTANYGYTFGSGTRLTVV.

J is TRBJ2-1 and V is TRBV9, with TRBD1 matching over 7 bases. The germline CDR1 and CDR2 sequences are SGDLS and YYNGEE. CDR3 size: 14 residues. V dropped 2 bases and J dropped 10; count of bases not matched to a gene: 9. CDR3 in DNA: TGTGCCAGCAGCGTCGGTCCCTGGGACAGCGAGCAGTTCTTC. Translating gives CASSVGPWDSEQFF.

This clone has a handful of counts. The J gene is TRBJ1-3, the V gene TRBV12-3 or TRBV12-4; D is ambiguous. The ends were cut back, 2 bases at V and 3 bases at J, with 2 bases in the middle. The CDR3 consists of 12 residues. This CDR3 is CASSLRGNTIYF. The CDR3, as DNA: TGTGCCAGCAGTTTACGTGGAAACACCATATATTTT.

The chain combines TRBV6-2 or TRBV6-3 with TRBJ1-2; TRBD1 agrees at 9 bases. Germline V gene sequence: CDR1 MNHEY, CDR2 SVGEGT. The trim removed 0 bases at V and 8 bases at J, leaving 7 bases unmatched. This CDR3 has 15 residues. The CDR3 nucleotides read TGTGCCAGCAGTTACTCGAGGGACAGGGTCGTCGGCTACACCTTC. Protein: CASSYSRDRVVGYTF.

The V gene is TRBV21-1, the J gene TRBJ2-5; the table gives TRBD2 as D, unverified against the DNA. TRBV21-1 constitutes a pseudogene. The CDR3 is made up of 18 amino acids. Written as DNA, the CDR3 is TGTGCCAGCAGCAAAGGATGGGGGGTCCGGGGGGTCCAAGAGACCCAGTACTTC. Translated, it gives CASSKGWGVRGVQETQYF.